This T cell receptor (beta chain) derives from a study of cytomegalovirus exposure and HLA in healthy donors. V was clipped by 0 bases and J by 0 bases, with 8 bases between them. This CDR3 comprises 15 residues. Germline V gene sequence: CDR1 PRHDT, CDR2 FYEKMQ (reference sequence). The PCR employed 60 Vbeta primers together with 13 Jbeta primers. Sequencing was performed with immunoSEQ multiplex PCR; in TCRdb, only in-frame clones are kept and a portion is missing. The sample lists some 110,000 clones, approximately 70% occurring once. In this sample, this clone turned up a few times. The chain links TRBV13 to TRBJ1-1; possibly TRBD1 for D (5 bases). The clonotype comes from a woman in her thirties in good health and CMV-seronegative. Sequenced input: PBMCs. CDR3 sequence: CASSLGKGLNTEAFF. The CDR3, as DNA: TGTGCCAGCAGCTTAGGGAAGGGGCTGAACACTGAAGCTTTCTTT.